The rows below give T cell receptor beta chains drawn from one sample of a study of T cell repertoires in cytomegalovirus infection. These receptors' targets are unknown. MiXCR, run by TCRdb on the reads, gives a single entry per CDR3 protein. The sample includes some 54,000 distinct CDR3 sequences, about 20% of them seen just once. The sample was CD8+ T cells from cultured PBMCs, taken from culture after CMV antigen stimulation. The receptors shown here come from a human donor in good health (CMV status not recorded). Some clones in this sample may be carry-over from other donors' samples. Both conserved end residues are part of each CDR3. A D gene is named only where the DNA matches it firmly. Some rows have no size entry. The others give once, few or many, or a class for an expanded clone.

V	size	J	D	CDR3	DNA
TRBV4-3	few	TRBJ1-2	.	CASSQGRTANYGYTF	TGCGCCAGCAGCCAAGGCCGGACAGCTAACTATGGCTACACCTTC
TRBV9	many	TRBJ1-2	.	CASTPGTTPTNYGYTF	TGTGCCAGCACCCCTGGAACGACACCCACTAACTATGGCTACACCTTC
TRBV12-3/TRBV12-4	.	TRBJ1-2	.	CASNPRGLAGGYTF	TGTGCCAGCAATCCCCGAGGGCTGGCGGGTGGCTACACCTTC
TRBV4-2	.	TRBJ2-1	TRBD2	CASSQGTSRAFF	TGTGCCAGCAGCCAAGGGACTAGTAGGGCGTTCTTC
TRBV7-6	.	TRBJ1-1	.	CASSLNTLWTEAFF	TGTGCCAGCAGCTTAAACACATTGTGGACTGAAGCTTTCTTT
TRBV6-4	once	TRBJ2-2	.	CASSDRVNTGELFF	TGTGCCAGCAGTGACAGGGTGAACACCGGGGAGCTGTTTTTT
TRBV7-8	many	TRBJ1-1	TRBD1	CASSSPGGNTEAFF	TGTGCCAGCAGCTCCCCAGGGGGCAACACTGAAGCTTTCTTT
TRBV5-4	once	TRBJ2-1	.	CASGFNEQFF	TGTGCCAGCGGCTTCAATGAGCAGTTCTTC
TRBV7-9	.	TRBJ1-6	TRBD1	CASSLPPDRVPYNSPLHF	TGTGCCAGCAGCTTACCTCCGGACAGGGTACCTTATAATTCACCCCTCCACTTT
TRBV27	many	TRBJ2-7	.	CASQPLGPSYEQYF	TGTGCCAGCCAGCCCCTCGGCCCTTCCTACGAGCAGTACTTC
TRBV7-2	few	TRBJ1-2	TRBD1	CASSLTTGNYYGYTF	TGTGCCAGCAGCCTCACGACAGGGAATTACTATGGCTACACCTTC
TRBV12-3/TRBV12-4	.	TRBJ2-3	.	CASSSGLSTDTQYF	TGTGCCAGCAGTTCGGGTCTGAGCACAGATACGCAGTATTTT
TRBV4-1	few	TRBJ1-4	TRBD1	CASSHRQGAIGANEKLFF	TGCGCCAGCAGCCATAGACAGGGGGCGATCGGAGCTAATGAAAAACTGTTTTTT
TRBV4-1	few	TRBJ1-1	TRBD1	CASYSGGNTEAFF	TGCGCCAGCTATTCAGGGGGGAACACTGAAGCTTTCTTT
TRBV27	.	TRBJ1-2	.	CASSLWTGASDGYTF	TGTGCCAGCAGTTTATGGACGGGGGCATCTGATGGCTACACCTTC
TRBV10-2	.	TRBJ2-5	.	CASKAEGSQETQYF	TGCGCCAGCAAGGCCGAGGGGTCCCAAGAGACCCAGTACTTC
TRBV7-9	.	TRBJ1-2	TRBD1	CASSSPRGTALLWDGYTF	TGTGCCAGCAGCTCGCCTCGCGGGACAGCCCTTCTCTGGGATGGCTACACCTTC
TRBV9	few	TRBJ1-4	.	CASSPWGTQGGEKLFF	TGTGCCAGCAGCCCTTGGGGTACGCAGGGAGGTGAAAAACTGTTTTTT
TRBV7-2	.	TRBJ1-1	.	CASSPSASWNTEAFF	TGTGCCAGCAGCCCTAGCGCCAGCTGGAACACTGAAGCTTTCTTT
TRBV12-3/TRBV12-4	once	TRBJ1-5	TRBD1	CASRQGQGNQPQHF	TGTGCCAGCAGACAGGGACAGGGCAATCAGCCCCAGCATTTT
TRBV12-3/TRBV12-4	many	TRBJ2-2	.	CASLGTGELFF	TGTGCCAGCCTAGGGACCGGGGAGCTGTTTTTT
TRBV15	few	TRBJ2-1	.	CATSTDPLSPGTYNEQFF	TGTGCCACCAGCACCGATCCGCTAAGCCCGGGGACCTACAATGAGCAGTTCTTC
TRBV7-2	.	TRBJ2-7	.	CASTQARDLYEQYF	TGTGCCAGCACCCAGGCCCGGGATTTGTACGAGCAGTACTTC
TRBV7-6	many	TRBJ2-7	.	CASSSTGFSEQYF	TGTGCCAGCAGCTCAACAGGGTTTTCCGAGCAGTACTTC
TRBV4-2	few	TRBJ1-1	.	CASSQASLGSTEAFF	TGTGCCAGCAGCCAGGCCTCCTTGGGATCGACTGAAGCTTTCTTT
TRBV7-2	few	TRBJ2-2	.	CASSARRSTGELFF	TGTGCCAGCAGCGCCCGGAGGAGCACCGGGGAGCTGTTTTTT
TRBV7-8	.	TRBJ2-7	TRBD2	CASSFSGGGTPREQYF	TGTGCCAGCAGCTTTTCGGGGGGTGGTACCCCGCGGGAGCAGTACTTC
TRBV7-6	.	TRBJ1-3	.	CASSFLGGDTIYF	TGTGCCAGCAGCTTTCTTGGGGGAGACACCATATATTTT
TRBV7-2	few	TRBJ1-6	.	CASTPGGVKNSPLHF	TGTGCCAGCACTCCTGGGGGGGTGAAGAATTCACCCCTCCACTTT
TRBV7-6	.	TRBJ2-5	.	CASSLGGSQETQYF	TGTGCCAGCAGCTTAGGAGGCAGCCAAGAGACCCAGTACTTC
TRBV27	.	TRBJ1-3	.	CASSPAGAGNTIYF	TGTGCCAGCTCCCCGGCTGGGGCCGGAAACACCATATATTTT
TRBV7-6	.	TRBJ1-1	.	CASSLNGVTEAFF	TGTGCCAGCAGCTTAAACGGGGTCACTGAAGCTTTCTTT
TRBV10-3	few	TRBJ2-3	TRBD2	CAVLTSGGPRGQYF	TGTGCCGTCCTGACTAGCGGGGGACCGCGGGGGCAGTATTTT
TRBV7-2	.	TRBJ1-1	.	CASSLAGSANTEAFF	TGTGCCAGCAGCTTAGCGGGCAGCGCGAACACTGAAGCTTTCTTT
TRBV19	few	TRBJ1-1	.	CASSKWPRRTEAFF	TGTGCCAGTAGTAAATGGCCGAGGAGAACTGAAGCTTTCTTT
TRBV27	many	TRBJ1-5	.	CASSLFPSNQPQHF	TGTGCCAGCAGTTTATTCCCCAGTAATCAGCCCCAGCATTTT